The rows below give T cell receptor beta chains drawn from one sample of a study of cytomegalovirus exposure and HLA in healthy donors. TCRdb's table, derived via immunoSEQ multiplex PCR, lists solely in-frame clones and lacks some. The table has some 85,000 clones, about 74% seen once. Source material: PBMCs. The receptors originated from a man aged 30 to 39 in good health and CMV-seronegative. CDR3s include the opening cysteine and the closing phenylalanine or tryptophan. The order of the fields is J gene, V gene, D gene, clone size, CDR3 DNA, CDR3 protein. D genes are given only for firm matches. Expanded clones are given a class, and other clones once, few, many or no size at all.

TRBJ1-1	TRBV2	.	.	TGTGCCAGCAGCGATGCTCGACAGGCTGAAGCTTTCTTT	CASSDARQAEAFF
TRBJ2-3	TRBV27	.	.	TGTGCCAGCAAGGGGCGAGATACGCAGTATTTT	CASKGRDTQYF
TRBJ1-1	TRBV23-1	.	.	TGCGCCAGCAGTCGCCTTTTCAGGAACACTGAAGCTTTCTTT	CASSRLFRNTEAFF
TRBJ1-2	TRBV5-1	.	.	TGCGCCAGCAGCTTGGGGTCTAATACAGGTGGCTACACCTTC	CASSLGSNTGGYTF
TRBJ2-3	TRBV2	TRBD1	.	TGTGCCAGCAGCCAACAGGGGGCAAGTAACACAGATACGCAGTATTTT	CASSQQGASNTDTQYF
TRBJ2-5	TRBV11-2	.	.	TGTGCCAGCAGCTTAGGAGGACTCAGCACTTGGGAGCAGTACTTC	CASSLGGLSTWEQYF
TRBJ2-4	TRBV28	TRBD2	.	TGTGCCAGCAGCAATCCACCGGCGGGAGGGCCTTGGAACATTCAGTACTTC	CASSNPPAGGPWNIQYF
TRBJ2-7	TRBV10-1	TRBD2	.	TGCGCCAGCAGTGGCCCCGGGACTAGAGGCTACGAGCAGTACTTC	CASSGPGTRGYEQYF
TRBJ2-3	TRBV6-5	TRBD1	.	TGTGCCAGCAGTTGGTTAGGGGGCGGAACAGATACGCAGTATTTT	CASSWLGGGTDTQYF
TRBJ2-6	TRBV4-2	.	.	TGTGCCAGCAGCCAAGATGAGGGGGCTGGGGCCAACGTCCTGACTTTC	CASSQDEGAGANVLTF
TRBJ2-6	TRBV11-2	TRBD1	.	TGTGCCAGCAGCTTATTAGCACAGGGGGTGGCTGGGGCCAACGTCCTGACTTTC	CASSLLAQGVAGANVLTF
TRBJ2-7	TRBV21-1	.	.	TGTGCCAGCAGCAAAGTCGGGACAGACTACGAGCAGTACTTC	CASSKVGTDYEQYF
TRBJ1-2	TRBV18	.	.	TGTGCCAGCTCACCACCGTCGGATGTGTTGGCGGAGAATGGCTACACCTTC	CASSPPSDVLAENGYTF
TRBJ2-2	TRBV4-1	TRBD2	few	TGCGCCAGCAGCCAAGAGACTAGCGGGTTTTCCGGGGAGCTGTTTTTT	CASSQETSGFSGELFF
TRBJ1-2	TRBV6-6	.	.	TGTGCCAGCAGTTACGCCCCAAACCAGGCGGGCTACACCTTC	CASSYAPNQAGYTF
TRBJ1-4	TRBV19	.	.	TGTGCCAGTACCCCCCAGCGAGGAAAACTGTTTTTT	CASTPQRGKLFF
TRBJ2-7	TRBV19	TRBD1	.	TGTGCCAGTAGTGTTCGACAGGGGGGCGATTCCTACGAGCAGTACTTC	CASSVRQGGDSYEQYF
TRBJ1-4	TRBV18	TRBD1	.	TGTGCCAGCTCTCACCGGGACAGGGGGCCTGAAAAACTGTTTTTT	CASSHRDRGPEKLFF
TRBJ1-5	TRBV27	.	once	TGTGCCAGCAGTCAGGGGAAGGGCAATCAGCCCCAGCATTTT	CASSQGKGNQPQHF
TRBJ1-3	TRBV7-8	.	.	TGTGCCAGCAGCCTTAGAGTCGGACAGAATTTTGTTGGAAACACCATATATTTT	CASSLRVGQNFVGNTIYF
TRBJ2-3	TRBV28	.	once	TGTGCCAGCAGTTTACGGGTATATACGCAGTATTTT	CASSLRVYTQYF
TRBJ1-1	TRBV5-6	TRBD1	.	TGTGCCAGCAGCTCCCCGGGACAGGGGAACACTGAAGCTTTCTTT	CASSSPGQGNTEAFF
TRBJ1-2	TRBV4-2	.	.	TGTGCCAGCAGCCAAGACCAGACAGCCCTCTATGGCTACACCTTC	CASSQDQTALYGYTF
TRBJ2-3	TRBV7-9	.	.	TGTGCCAGCAGCTTGGCGGGAAACAGTGATACGCAGTATTTT	CASSLAGNSDTQYF
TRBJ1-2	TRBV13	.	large	TGTGCCAGCAGCTTATCACAGGGTTCTTTTGGTGGCTACACCTTC	CASSLSQGSFGGYTF
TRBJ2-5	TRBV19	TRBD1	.	TGTGCCAGTAGTAGCCAGGGGGCGCGGGAGACCCAGTACTTC	CASSSQGARETQYF
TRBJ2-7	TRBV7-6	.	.	TGTGCCAGCAGCTCCGACAGGTACTACGAGCAGTACTTC	CASSSDRYYEQYF